This entry lists 16 T cell receptor beta chains sequenced from one sample in a study of T cell changes during pregnancy in multiple sclerosis. TCRdb's table, derived via immunoSEQ multiplex PCR, lists solely in-frame clones and lacks some. Here the sample spans some 90,000 clones, about 92% being singletons. Specimen: peripheral blood, collected in the first trimester of pregnancy. The receptors come from a female donor with multiple sclerosis, enrolled in a pregnancy study.

The chain carries TRBV19 and TRBJ2-3; possible D gene TRBD1, 6 bases. The length of the CDR3 is 13 residues. V was cut by 9 bases and J by 0 bases, with 10 bases left in between. The germline gives CDR1 LNHDA, CDR2 SQIVND (reference sequence). The CDR3 DNA is TGTGCCAGCAAGACAGGAAGCACAGATACGCAGTATTTT. Amino acid sequence: CASKTGSTDTQYF.

The gene calls are TRBV5-6 and TRBJ1-2; D remains unclear. This CDR3 region has 15 residues. With 3 bases removed from V and 1 base from J, the gap between germline ends came to 13 bases. Germline CDR1 reads SGHDT; CDR2 reads YYEEEE. The CDR3 nucleotides read TGTGCCAGCAGCTCCGGTGTCCTGCTTAACTATGGCTACACCTTC. It translates to CASSSGVLLNYGYTF.

The gene calls are TRBV6-6 and TRBJ2-6; no firm D call. The CDR3 consists of 15 residues. Germline CDR1 is MNHNY and CDR2 is SVGAGI (reference sequence). Trimming pared 6 bases from V and 0 bases from J, leaving 9 bases between. The CDR3 DNA sequence: TGTGCCAGCAGCCGAGGCGCCTCTGGGGCCAACGTCCTGACTTTC. Its translation: CASSRGASGANVLTF.

V is TRBV4-2 and J is TRBJ2-7; D possibly corresponds to TRBD1 (5 bases). CDR3 length equals 16 residues. The germline gives CDR1 LGHNA, CDR2 YNFKEQ. V was cut by 6 bases and J by 2 bases, with 20 bases left in between. The CDR3 nucleotides read TGTGCCAGCAGTGCCCTACAGGAAACCCCAGCCTACGAGCAGTACTTC. Amino acid sequence: CASSALQETPAYEQYF.

The rearrangement uses TRBV7-9 and TRBJ1-2; D call uncertain. The CDR3 covers 12 residues. CDR1 is SEHNR, CDR2 FQNEAQ, per germline (reference sequence). V dropped 5 bases and J dropped 8 bases, with 12 bases sitting between them. The CDR3 nucleotides are TGTGCCAGCAGCCACCTTTTCGGGGGCTACACCTTC. Residues: CASSHLFGGYTF.

The V and J genes are TRBV15 and TRBJ1-1; TRBD1 agrees at 7 bases. Trimming cost V 3 bases and J 1 base; bases outside gene matches: 5. Per germline, CDR1 LNHNV and CDR2 YYDKDF (reference sequence). There are 15 residues in the CDR3. This CDR3 is CATSSTGTANTEAFF. CDR3 DNA sequence: TGTGCCACCAGCAGTACCGGGACAGCGAACACTGAAGCTTTCTTT.

The rearrangement uses TRBV4-2 and TRBJ2-1; D ambiguous. V lost 3 bases and J 5 bases, leaving 11 bases between the germline ends. Per the germline V gene, CDR1 is LGHNA and CDR2 is YNFKEQ. This CDR3 contains 14 residues. The CDR3 loop is CASSQRGRDNEQFF. CDR3 sequence (DNA): TGTGCCAGCAGCCAGCGCGGCCGTGACAATGAGCAGTTCTTC.

The chain is built from TRBV7-9 and TRBJ1-4; 8 bases are a match to TRBD1. The CDR3 length is 14 residues. Germline V gene sequence: CDR1 SEHNR, CDR2 FQNEAQ (reference sequence). Germline trimming cut 5 bases from V and 10 bases from J; bases unmatched to any gene: 9. The DNA for the CDR3 is TGTGCCAGCAGCCAACAAACAGGGGGAGGAAAACTGTTTTTT. Residues: CASSQQTGGGKLFF.

This rearrangement joins TRBV28 to TRBJ1-2; 7 bases align to TRBD1. The CDR3 extends over 15 amino acids. CDR1 and CDR2 from the germline V gene are MDHEN and SYDVKM. Germline trimming cut 3 bases from V and 2 bases from J; bases unmatched to any gene: 6. The CDR3 coding sequence is TGTGCCAGCAGTTTCCCCAGGGGACAGAACTATGGCTACACCTTC. Residues: CASSFPRGQNYGYTF.

The CDR3 sequence: CASSQRQGEKLFF. In DNA, the CDR3 is TGCGCCAGCAGCCAACGACAGGGTGAAAAACTGTTTTTT. The rearrangement uses TRBV4-1 and TRBJ1-4, with 7 positions matching TRBD1. The length of the CDR3 is 13 residues. J lost 7 bases, V lost 2 bases, and 1 base had no gene match. The germline V gene encodes CDR1 MGHRA and CDR2 YSYEKL.

The rearrangement links TRBV6-1 to TRBJ1-4; D not resolved. V was clipped by 2 bases and J by 5 bases, with 15 bases between them. The CDR3 runs 16 residues. The germline V gene has CDR1 MNHNS and CDR2 SASEGT. The CDR3 DNA reads as TGTGCCAGCAGTGAATGGATGGGCGTTGCCAATGAAAAACTGTTTTTT. Translated: CASSEWMGVANEKLFF.

The chain links TRBV28 to TRBJ2-7; 12 nucleotides match TRBD1. Germline V lookup: CDR1 MDHEN, CDR2 SYDVKM. This CDR3 comprises 15 residues. V lost 3 bases and J lost 5; bases outside the gene matches: 5. The CDR3 nucleotides are TGTGCCAGCAGTTTTTCGGGACAGGGGGCCCACGAGCAGTACTTC. Its protein is CASSFSGQGAHEQYF. Using reference TRBV28 and TRBJ2-7 for the parts outside the CDR3, the full variable domain is DVKVTQSSRYLVKRTGEKVFLECVQDMDHENMFWYRQDPGLGLRLIYFSYDVKMKEKGDIPEGYSVSREKKERFSLILESASTNQTSMYLCASSFSGQGAHEQYFGPGTRLTVT.

The chain joins TRBV25-1 to TRBJ1-1; TRBD1 matches 8 bases. The CDR3 is 14 amino acids. CDR1 is MGHDK, CDR2 SYGVNS, per germline. The V gene end was trimmed by 6 bases and the J gene end by 5 bases; junction bases not matched to a gene: 8. The DNA of the CDR3 is TGTGCCAGCAGCCCAGACAGGGGCAAGACTGAAGCTTTCTTT. Translation: CASSPDRGKTEAFF. Supplemented by reference TRBV25-1 and TRBJ1-1, the full variable domain reads EADIYQTPRYLVIGTGKKITLECSQTMGHDKMYWYQQDPGMELHLIHYSYGVNSTEKGDLSSESTVSRIRTEHFPLTLESARPSHTSQYLCASSPDRGKTEAFFGQGTRLTVV.

This rearrangement joins TRBV28 to TRBJ1-5; unclear D gene. CDR1 is MDHEN, CDR2 SYDVKM, per germline. This CDR3 spans 13 amino acids. Between the trimmed V and J ends, which lost 5 bases and 2 bases, there was a span of 7 bases. CDR3 sequence (DNA): TGTGCCAGCAGTCCCACAGGCAATCAGCCCCAGCATTTT. It yields the protein CASSPTGNQPQHF.

The gene calls are TRBV7-2 and TRBJ2-5; TRBD2 might be the D (6 bases). Germline V gives CDR1 SGHTA, CDR2 FQGNSA. The CDR3 length is 15 residues. V gave up 3 bases and J gave up 5 bases, with 16 bases separating them. CDR3 bases: TGTGCCAGCAGCTTTATCCCCCAGGCGGGGGAGACCCAGTACTTC. Protein: CASSFIPQAGETQYF.

The genes are TRBV11-2 and TRBJ2-5, with TRBD2 as a possible D gene (6 bases). V was cut by 3 bases and J by 5 bases, with 10 bases left in between. This CDR3 has 13 residues. Germline-derived CDR1 and CDR2 are SGHAT and FQNNGV. The CDR3 DNA follows: TGTGCCAGCAGCTTTGGAGGAGGGGAGACCCAGTACTTC. Its protein is CASSFGGGETQYF.